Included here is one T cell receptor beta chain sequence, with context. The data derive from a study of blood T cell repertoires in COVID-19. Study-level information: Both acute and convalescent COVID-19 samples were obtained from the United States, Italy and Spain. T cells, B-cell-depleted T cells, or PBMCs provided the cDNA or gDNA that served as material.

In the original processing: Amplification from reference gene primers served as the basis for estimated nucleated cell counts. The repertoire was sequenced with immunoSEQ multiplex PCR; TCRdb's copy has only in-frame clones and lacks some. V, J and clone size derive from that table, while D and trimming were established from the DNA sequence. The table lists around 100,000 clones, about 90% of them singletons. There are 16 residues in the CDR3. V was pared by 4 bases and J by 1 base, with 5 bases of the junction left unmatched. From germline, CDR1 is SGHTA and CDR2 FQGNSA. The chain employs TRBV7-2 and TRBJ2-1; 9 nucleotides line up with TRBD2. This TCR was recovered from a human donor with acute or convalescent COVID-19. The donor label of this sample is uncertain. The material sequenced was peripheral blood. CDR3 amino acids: CASSSKRGDSYNEQFF. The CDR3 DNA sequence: TGTGCCAGCAGCTCGAAGCGGGGGGATTCCTACAATGAGCAGTTCTTC.